This passage covers 18 T cell receptor beta chains from one sample sequenced in a study of blood T cells in healthy people across ages. PCR was performed a second time for roughly 6 to 12 cycles using a sample-barcoded 5' primer and a J-beta primer mix. Via MiXCR, TCRdb re-called the 5' RACE reads, giving one row per CDR3 protein. The sample comprises 550,000 to 750,000 distinct CDR3 sequences, around 21% of which are singletons, and 3.5% to 4% rests with the top ten. The sequenced sample consisted of blood. The receptors were gathered from a man between 70 and 80 years old in good health.

There are a few counts of this clonotype. The CDR3, as DNA: TGTGCCAGCAGTGGGGGGACGTCGATCGGAGAGACCCAGTACTTC. Translating gives CASSGGTSIGETQYF. The J gene is TRBJ2-5, the V gene TRBV25-1; D is perhaps TRBD1 or TRBD2 (5 bases each). This CDR3 spans 15 amino acids. CDR1 MGHDK and CDR2 SYGVNS come from the germline V gene. The germline V and J ends were trimmed by 4 bases and 4 bases, with 16 bases remaining between them. Variable domain in full (rest from reference TRBV25-1 and TRBJ2-5): EADIYQTPRYLVIGTGKKITLECSQTMGHDKMYWYQQDPGMELHLIHYSYGVNSTEKGDLSSESTVSRIRTEHFPLTLESARPSHTSQYLCASSGGTSIGETQYFGPGTRLLVL.

This clonotype was seen a few times. The chain links TRBV12-3 or TRBV12-4 to TRBJ1-4; perhaps TRBD1 as D (5 bases). The CDR3 has 18 amino acids. V shed 3 bases and J shed 8 bases, with 25 bases lying between them. CDR3 bases: TGTGCCAGCAGTTTTAGCTCGGTACCGGGGCCCGCACGGGAAAAACTGTTTTTT. It is translated as CASSFSSVPGPAREKLFF.

As for this clonotype: An end of the junction differs from the germline gene, which may be a read error. The V gene is TRBV4-3, the J gene TRBJ2-5; 8 bases align to TRBD2. The assigned J gene may be wrong: the sequence end matches TRBJ2-1 better. This CDR3 is built from 15 residues. Germline loops: CDR1 LGHNA, CDR2 YSLEER. The DNA of the CDR3 is TGCGCCAGCAGCTACGGTACCGGGAGGGACAACGAGCAGTTCTTC. Protein sequence: CASSYGTGRDNEQFF.

This clonotype was recorded many times. The V gene is TRBV10-3, the J gene TRBJ2-7, with D unclear. Trimming pared 2 bases from V and 12 bases from J, leaving 8 bases between. Germline assignment: CDR1 ENHRY and CDR2 SYGVKD. The CDR3 sequence is 10 residues long. CDR3 residues: CAISEGVRYF. The CDR3 DNA is TGTGCCATCAGTGAGGGGGTTCGGTACTTC.

As to this clonotype: At one boundary the junction diverges from the germline segment, which might be a read error. The chain is built from TRBV7-2 and TRBJ2-3, with unresolved D. Germline CDR1 SGHTA, CDR2 FQGNSA. The CDR3 contains 14 residues. CDR3 residues: CACSRSLRTDTQYF. In nucleotides, the CDR3 is TGTGCCTGCAGCCGAAGTTTGCGGACAGATACGCAGTATTTT.

V usage is TRBV6-2 or TRBV6-3 and J usage is TRBJ2-3, with 9 bases fitting TRBD1. After removal of 7 bases from V and 4 bases from J, the junction contained 9 bases not matched to a gene. Germline assignment: CDR1 MNHEY and CDR2 SVGEGT. There are 15 residues in the CDR3. In nucleotides, the CDR3 is TGTGCCAGCAACCTCCGGGACAGGGTATCAGATACGCAGTATTTT. Translated, it gives CASNLRDRVSDTQYF.

The chain combines TRBV20-1 with TRBJ2-1, with 11 bases identical to TRBD2. J gave up 2 bases and V 6 bases, and 6 bases lay outside the gene matches. The CDR3 has 15 amino acids. Germline CDR1 is DFQATT and CDR2 is SNEGSKA (reference sequence). The CDR3 sequence: CSAPTSGRTYNEQFF. The CDR3 region has the DNA TGCAGTGCACCAACTAGCGGGAGAACCTACAATGAGCAGTTCTTC.

This clonotype was counted a few times. The chain couples TRBV6-2 or TRBV6-3 to TRBJ2-7, with 8 bases matching TRBD1. J was trimmed by 6 bases and V by 9 bases; bases with no gene match: 10. The CDR3 is 13 residues long. The germline V gene encodes CDR1 MNHEY and CDR2 SVGEGT. Here the CDR3 reads CASVQGAPCEQYF. DNA of the CDR3: TGTGCCAGTGTGCAGGGGGCGCCCTGCGAGCAGTACTTC.

This clonotype was detected many times. The chain uses TRBV2 and TRBJ2-2; D unresolved. Trimming took off 5 bases at V and 4 bases at J, with 5 bases between the two ends. This CDR3 comprises 12 residues. Germline CDR1 reads SNHLY; CDR2 reads FYNNEI. The CDR3 DNA reads TGTGCCAGCAGTCGACCCACCGGGGAGCTGTTTTTT. Translating gives CASSRPTGELFF.

This sequence joins TRBV24-1 and TRBJ2-3, with 8 bases matching TRBD2. V lost 0 bases and J lost 1; bases outside the gene matches: 2. Germline loops: CDR1 KGHDR, CDR2 SFDVKD. The length of the CDR3 is 16 residues. The CDR3, as DNA: TGTGCCACCAGTGATTTGACGCGGGGGGGCACAGATACGCAGTATTTT. As protein: CATSDLTRGGTDTQYF.

Worth noting for this clonotype: Relative to the germline gene, one junction end is altered; a read error may explain this. The rearrangement uses TRBV5-1 and TRBJ2-3; the D gene is possibly TRBD1 (6 bases). The V gene's germline CDR1 is SGHRS and CDR2 YFSETQ. The CDR3 is made up of 14 amino acids. The CDR3 loop reads CASSSGTPTGTQYF. In nucleotides, the CDR3 is TGCGCCAGCAGCTCCGGGACACCCACAGGTACGCAGTATTTT.

The gene calls are TRBV12-3 or TRBV12-4 and TRBJ2-3; D tentatively fits TRBD1 or TRBD2 (5 bases each). The CDR3 is 14 amino acids. V was clipped by 7 bases and J by 2 bases, with 13 bases between them. The CDR3 is CASTSRQHTDTQYF. Written as DNA, the CDR3 is TGTGCCAGCACTAGCAGACAGCACACAGATACGCAGTATTTT.

This clonotype showed up just a few times. The CDR3 coding sequence is TGCAGTGCTAGAGAGGACATTGCAGATACGCAGTATTTT. This codes for CSAREDIADTQYF. V and J are TRBV20-1 and TRBJ2-3, with D tentatively TRBD1 (5 bases). Germline CDR1 is DFQATT and CDR2 is SNEGSKA (reference sequence). This CDR3 has 13 amino acids. V dropped 0 bases and J dropped 4 bases, with 8 bases sitting between them.

This clonotype was seen more than once but under ten times. The V and J genes are TRBV28 and TRBJ1-4, with TRBD1 as a possible D gene (6 bases). The CDR3 totals 13 residues. CDR1 and CDR2 from the germline V gene are MDHEN and SYDVKM. V lost 6 bases, J lost 7 bases, and 12 bases lay in between. In DNA form, the CDR3 reads TGTGCCAGCAGGGACAGCTCTCTTGAAAAACTGTTTTTT. It encodes CASRDSSLEKLFF.

The chain joins TRBV20-1 to TRBJ2-7; D may correspond to TRBD1 or TRBD2 (5 bases each). Trimming took off 3 bases at V and 1 base at J, with 13 bases between the two ends. This CDR3 is 14 amino acids long. Germline V lookup: CDR1 DFQATT, CDR2 SNEGSKA (reference sequence). CDR3 nucleotide sequence: TGCAGTGCTAGGGGGGAAGGGAAGTCCTACGAGCAGTACTTC. Its protein product is CSARGEGKSYEQYF.

Points on this clonotype: One end of the junction does not line up with germline, which may come from a read error. V is TRBV5-1 and J is TRBJ2-7; 9 nucleotides line up with TRBD1. The CDR3 consists of 14 residues. Germline CDR1 reads SGHRS; CDR2 reads YFSETQ. The CDR3 reads CASSPRDRDYEQHF. DNA for the CDR3: TGCGCCAGCAGTCCCCGGGACAGGGACTACGAGCAGCACTTC. Together with reference TRBV5-1 and TRBJ2-7, the CDR3 gives the full variable domain: KAGVTQTPRYLIKTRGQQVTLSCSPISGHRSVSWYQQTPGQGLQFLFEYFSETQRNKGNFPGRFSGRQFSNSRSEMNVSTLELGDSALYLCASSPRDRDYEQHFGPGTRLTVT.

V gene TRBV10-3 combines with J gene TRBJ2-5, with 9 bases that match TRBD1. The DNA end is more similar to TRBJ2-7, so the J call may be wrong. CDR1 is ENHRY, CDR2 SYGVKD, per germline. The CDR3 runs to 14 residues. CDR3 coding DNA: TGTGCCATCAGTGGACAGGGGGTTTTCTACGAGCAGTACTTC. This sequence encodes CAISGQGVFYEQYF.

The genes are TRBV6-5 and TRBJ1-1; D remains unclear. This CDR3 comprises 14 residues. V was pared by 5 bases and J by 2 bases, with 12 bases between. In germline, CDR1 is MNHEY, CDR2 SVGAGI. The CDR3 spells CASSKDPLNTEAFF. Written as DNA, the CDR3 is TGTGCCAGCAGTAAAGACCCCTTAAACACTGAAGCTTTCTTT.